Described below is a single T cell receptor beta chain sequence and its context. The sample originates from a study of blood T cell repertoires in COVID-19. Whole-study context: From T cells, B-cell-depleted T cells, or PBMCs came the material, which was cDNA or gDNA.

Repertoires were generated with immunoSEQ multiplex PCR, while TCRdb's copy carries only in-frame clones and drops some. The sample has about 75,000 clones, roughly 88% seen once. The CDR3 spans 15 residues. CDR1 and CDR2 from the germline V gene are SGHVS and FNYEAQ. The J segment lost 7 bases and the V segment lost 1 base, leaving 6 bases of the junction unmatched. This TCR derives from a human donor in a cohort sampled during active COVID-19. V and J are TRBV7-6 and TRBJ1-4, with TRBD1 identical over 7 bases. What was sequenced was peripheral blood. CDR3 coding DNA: TGTGCCAGCAGCTTAGAACAGGGGCATGGTGAAAAACTGTTTTTT. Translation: CASSLEQGHGEKLFF.